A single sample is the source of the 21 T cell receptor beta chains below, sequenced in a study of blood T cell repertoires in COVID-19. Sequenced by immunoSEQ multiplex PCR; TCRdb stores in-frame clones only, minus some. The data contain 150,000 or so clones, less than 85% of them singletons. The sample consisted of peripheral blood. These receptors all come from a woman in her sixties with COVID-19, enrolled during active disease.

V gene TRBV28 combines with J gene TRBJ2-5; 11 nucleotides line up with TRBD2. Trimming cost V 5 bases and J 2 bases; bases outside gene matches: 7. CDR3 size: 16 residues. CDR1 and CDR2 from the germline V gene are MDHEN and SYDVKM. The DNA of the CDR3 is TGTGCCAGCAGTGAGGCTAGCGGGGGGCTTCAAGAGACCCAGTACTTC. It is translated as CASSEASGGLQETQYF.

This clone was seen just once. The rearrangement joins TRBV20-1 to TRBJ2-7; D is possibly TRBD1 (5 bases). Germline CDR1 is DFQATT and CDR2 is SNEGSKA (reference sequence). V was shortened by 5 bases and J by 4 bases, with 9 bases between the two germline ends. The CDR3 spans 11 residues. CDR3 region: CSAPDIYEQYF. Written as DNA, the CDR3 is TGCAGTGCTCCGGACATTTACGAGCAGTACTTC.

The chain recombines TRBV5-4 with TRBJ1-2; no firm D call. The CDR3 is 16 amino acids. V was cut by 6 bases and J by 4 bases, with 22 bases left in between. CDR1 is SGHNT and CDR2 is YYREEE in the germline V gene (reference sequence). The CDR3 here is CASTSGGVKTSYGYTF. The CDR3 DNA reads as TGTGCCAGCACCTCCGGAGGCGTCAAGACCAGCTATGGCTACACCTTC.

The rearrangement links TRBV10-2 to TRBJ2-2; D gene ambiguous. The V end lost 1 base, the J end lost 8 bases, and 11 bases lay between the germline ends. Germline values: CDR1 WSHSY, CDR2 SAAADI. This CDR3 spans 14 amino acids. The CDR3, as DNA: TGCGCCAGCAGTGAGTTTCTACCCGTGGGGGAGCTGTTTTTT. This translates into CASSEFLPVGELFF.

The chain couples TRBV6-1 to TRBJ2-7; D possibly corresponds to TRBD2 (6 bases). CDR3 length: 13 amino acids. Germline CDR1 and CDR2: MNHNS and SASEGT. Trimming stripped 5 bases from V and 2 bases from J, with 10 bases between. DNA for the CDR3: TGTGCCAGCAGTAACGGGGGTACCTACGAGCAGTACTTC. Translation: CASSNGGTYEQYF.

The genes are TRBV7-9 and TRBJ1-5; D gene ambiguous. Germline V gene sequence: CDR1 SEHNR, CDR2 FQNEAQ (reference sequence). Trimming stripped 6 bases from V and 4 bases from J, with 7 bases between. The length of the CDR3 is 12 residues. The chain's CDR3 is CASSYQNQPQHF. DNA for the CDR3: TGTGCCAGCAGTTACCAGAATCAGCCCCAGCATTTT.

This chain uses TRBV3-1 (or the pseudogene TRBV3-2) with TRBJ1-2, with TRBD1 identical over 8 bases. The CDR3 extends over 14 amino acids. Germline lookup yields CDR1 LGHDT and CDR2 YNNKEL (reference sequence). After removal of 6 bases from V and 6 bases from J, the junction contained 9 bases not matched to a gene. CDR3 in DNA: TGTGCCAGCAGAAGATCAGGGGGCGTTCATGGCTACACCTTC. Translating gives CASRRSGGVHGYTF.

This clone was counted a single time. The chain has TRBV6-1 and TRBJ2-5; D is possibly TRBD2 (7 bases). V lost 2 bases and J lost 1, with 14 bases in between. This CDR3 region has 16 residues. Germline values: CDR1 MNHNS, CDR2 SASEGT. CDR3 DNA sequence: TGTGCCAGCAGTGAAAGATACGGGGGGCTCCAAGAGACCCAGTACTTC. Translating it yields CASSERYGGLQETQYF.

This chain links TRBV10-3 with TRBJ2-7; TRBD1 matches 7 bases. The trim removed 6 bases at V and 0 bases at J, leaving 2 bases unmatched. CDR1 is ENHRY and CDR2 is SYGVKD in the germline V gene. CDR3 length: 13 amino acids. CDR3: CAIRGDSSYEQYV. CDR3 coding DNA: TGTGCCATCAGGGGGGACAGCTCCTACGAGCAGTACGTC.

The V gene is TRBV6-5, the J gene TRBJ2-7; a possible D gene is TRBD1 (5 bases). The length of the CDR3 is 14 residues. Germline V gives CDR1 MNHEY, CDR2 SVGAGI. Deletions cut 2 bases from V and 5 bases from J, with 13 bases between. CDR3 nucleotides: TGTGCCAGCAGTTACCGGCCAGGGATAAACGAGCAGTACTTC. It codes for CASSYRPGINEQYF.

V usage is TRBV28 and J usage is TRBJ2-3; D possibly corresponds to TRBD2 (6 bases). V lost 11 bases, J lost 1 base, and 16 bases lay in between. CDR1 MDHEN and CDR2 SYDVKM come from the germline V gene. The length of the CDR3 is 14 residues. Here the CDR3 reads CASKFASGTDTQYF. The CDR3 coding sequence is TGTGCCTCCAAGTTCGCTAGCGGCACAGATACGCAGTATTTT.

This chain's CDR3 is CASSQVRSRGDTQYF. The CDR3 DNA sequence: TGTGCCAGCAGCCAAGTCAGGTCCCGGGGAGATACGCAGTATTTT. This chain connects TRBV14 to TRBJ2-3; a possible D gene is TRBD2 (5 bases). This CDR3 region has 15 residues. Germline CDR1 and CDR2: SGHDN and FVKESK. With 1 base removed from V and 5 bases from J, the gap between germline ends came to 13 bases. The complete variable domain, with remaining parts taken from reference TRBV14 and TRBJ2-3, reads EAGVTQFPSHSVIEKGQTVTLRCDPISGHDNLYWYRRVMGKEIKFLLHFVKESKQDESGMPNNRFLAERTGGTYSTLKVQPAELEDSGVYFCASSQVRSRGDTQYFGPGTRLTVL.

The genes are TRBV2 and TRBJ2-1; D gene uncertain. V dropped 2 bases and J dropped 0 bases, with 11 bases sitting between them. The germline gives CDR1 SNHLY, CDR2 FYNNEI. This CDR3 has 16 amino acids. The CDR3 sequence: CASSELATSSYNEQFF. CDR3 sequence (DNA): TGTGCCAGCAGTGAACTTGCCACAAGCTCCTACAATGAGCAGTTCTTC. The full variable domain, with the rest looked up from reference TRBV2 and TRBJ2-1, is EPEVTQTPSHQVTQMGQEVILRCVPISNHLYFYWYRQILGQKVEFLVSFYNNEISEKSEIFDDQFSVERPDGSNFTLKIRSTKLEDSAMYFCASSELATSSYNEQFFGPGTRLTVL.

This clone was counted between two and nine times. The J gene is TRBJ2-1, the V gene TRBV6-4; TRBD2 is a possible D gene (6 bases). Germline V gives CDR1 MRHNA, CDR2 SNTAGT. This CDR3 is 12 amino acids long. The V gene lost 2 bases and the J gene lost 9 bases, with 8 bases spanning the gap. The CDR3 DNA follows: TGTGCCAGCAGTGACATGGGGGGTGAGCAGTTCTTC. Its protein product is CASSDMGGEQFF.

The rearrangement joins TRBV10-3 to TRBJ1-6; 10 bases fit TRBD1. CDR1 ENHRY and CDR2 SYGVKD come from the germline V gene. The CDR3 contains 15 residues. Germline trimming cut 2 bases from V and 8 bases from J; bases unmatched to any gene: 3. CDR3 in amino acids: CAISERTGGDSPLHF. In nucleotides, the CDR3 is TGTGCCATCAGTGAGCGGACAGGGGGGGATTCACCCCTCCACTTT.

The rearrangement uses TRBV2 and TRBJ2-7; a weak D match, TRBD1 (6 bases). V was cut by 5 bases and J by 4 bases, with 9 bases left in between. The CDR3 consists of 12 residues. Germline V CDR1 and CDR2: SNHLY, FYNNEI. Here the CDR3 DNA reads TGTGCCAGCAGTCTTGGACAGTACGAGCAGTACTTC. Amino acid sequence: CASSLGQYEQYF.

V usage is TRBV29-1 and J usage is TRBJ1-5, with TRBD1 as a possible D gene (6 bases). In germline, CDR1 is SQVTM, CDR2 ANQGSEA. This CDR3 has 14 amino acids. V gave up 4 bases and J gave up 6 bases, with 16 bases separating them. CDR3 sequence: CSVGGRGNGQPQHF. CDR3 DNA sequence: TGCAGCGTTGGTGGCAGGGGAAACGGTCAGCCCCAGCATTTT.

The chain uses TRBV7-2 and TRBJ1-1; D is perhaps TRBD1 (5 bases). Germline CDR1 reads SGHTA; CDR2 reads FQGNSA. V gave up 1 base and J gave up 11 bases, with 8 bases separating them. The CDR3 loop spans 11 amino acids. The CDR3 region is CASSLGRAAFF. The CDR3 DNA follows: TGTGCCAGCAGCTTAGGCAGGGCTGCTTTCTTT.

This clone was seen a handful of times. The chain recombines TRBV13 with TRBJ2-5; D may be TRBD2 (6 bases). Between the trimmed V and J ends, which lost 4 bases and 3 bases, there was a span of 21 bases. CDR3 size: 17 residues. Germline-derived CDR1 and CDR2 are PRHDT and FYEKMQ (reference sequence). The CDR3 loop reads CASSSLALVSGKETQYF. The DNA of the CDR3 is TGTGCCAGCAGCTCTTTGGCCCTCGTTAGCGGAAAAGAGACCCAGTACTTC.

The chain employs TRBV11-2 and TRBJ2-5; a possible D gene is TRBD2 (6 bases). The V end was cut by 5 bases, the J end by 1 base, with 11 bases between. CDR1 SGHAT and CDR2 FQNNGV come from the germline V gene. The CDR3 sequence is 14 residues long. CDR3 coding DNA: TGTGCCAGCAGCAAAATGACTAGCCAAGAGACCCAGTACTTC. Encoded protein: CASSKMTSQETQYF.

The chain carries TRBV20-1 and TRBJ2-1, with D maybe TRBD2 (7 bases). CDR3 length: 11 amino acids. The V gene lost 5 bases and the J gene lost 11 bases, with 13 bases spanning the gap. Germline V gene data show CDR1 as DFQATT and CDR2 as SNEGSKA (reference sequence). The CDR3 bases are TGCAGTGCTCGGGGGGCGGGAAAGCAGTTCTTC. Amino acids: CSARGAGKQFF.